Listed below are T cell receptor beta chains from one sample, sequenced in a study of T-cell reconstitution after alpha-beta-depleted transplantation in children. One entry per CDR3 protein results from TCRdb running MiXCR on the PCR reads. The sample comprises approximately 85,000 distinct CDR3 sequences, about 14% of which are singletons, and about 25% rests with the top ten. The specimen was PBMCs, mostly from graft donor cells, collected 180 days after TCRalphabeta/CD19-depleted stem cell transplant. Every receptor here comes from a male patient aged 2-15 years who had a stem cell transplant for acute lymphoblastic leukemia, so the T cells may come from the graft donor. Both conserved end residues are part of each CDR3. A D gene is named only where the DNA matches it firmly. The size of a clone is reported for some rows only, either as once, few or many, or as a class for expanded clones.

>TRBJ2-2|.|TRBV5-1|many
CASSLGNTGELFF
TGCGCCAGCAGCTTGGGGAACACCGGGGAGCTGTTTTTT
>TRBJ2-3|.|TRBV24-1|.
CATSDGGQRKTDTQYF
TGTGCCACCAGTGACGGGGGACAGAGAAAAACAGATACGCAGTATTTT
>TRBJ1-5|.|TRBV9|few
CASSEGPGPYQPQHF
TGTGCCAGCAGCGAGGGACCCGGCCCCTATCAGCCCCAGCATTTT
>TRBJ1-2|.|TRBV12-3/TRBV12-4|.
CASSLVGQFLYGYTF
TGTGCCAGCAGTTTAGTCGGTCAGTTCCTCTATGGCTACACCTTC
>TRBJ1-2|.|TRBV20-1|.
CSASRGDYGYTF
TGCAGTGCTAGCAGAGGGGACTATGGCTACACCTTC
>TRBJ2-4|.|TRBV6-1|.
CASRPFPNREGGNIQYF
TGTGCCAGCAGACCCTTTCCCAACAGGGAAGGAGGAAACATTCAGTACTTC
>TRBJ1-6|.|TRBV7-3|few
CASSLGNNSPLHF
TGTGCCAGCAGCTTGGGGAATAATTCACCCCTCCACTTT
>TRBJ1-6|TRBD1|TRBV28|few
CASSPPGTAPFSPLHF
TGTGCCAGCAGTCCTCCCGGGACAGCCCCCTTTTCACCCCTCCACTTT
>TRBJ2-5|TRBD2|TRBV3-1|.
CATSQGPRLAGLQETQYF
TGTGCCACCAGCCAAGGGCCACGACTAGCGGGCCTCCAAGAGACCCAGTACTTC
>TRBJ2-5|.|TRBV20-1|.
CRSPGVQYF
TGCAGGAGCCCGGGTGTCCAGTACTTC
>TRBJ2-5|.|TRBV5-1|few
CACTGEGETQYF
TGCGCCTGTACAGGGGAGGGAGAGACCCAGTACTTC
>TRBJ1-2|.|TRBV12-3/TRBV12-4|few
CASSSRFGAGYTF
TGTGCCAGCAGTTCGCGATTTGGGGCTGGCTACACCTTC
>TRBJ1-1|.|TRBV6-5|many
CASSRSGTEAFF
TGTGCCAGCAGTCGTTCCGGGACAGAAGCTTTCTTT
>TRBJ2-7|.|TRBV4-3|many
CASSQGGHEQYF
TGCGCCAGCAGCCAAGGGGGTCACGAGCAGTACTTC
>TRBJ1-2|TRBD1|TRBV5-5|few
CASSLESRGRYGYTF
TGTGCCAGCAGCTTGGAATCTAGGGGGCGTTATGGCTACACCTTC
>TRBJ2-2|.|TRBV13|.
CASSLTAGRTGELFF
TGTGCCAGCAGCTTAACGGCGGGTAGGACCGGGGAGCTGTTTTTT
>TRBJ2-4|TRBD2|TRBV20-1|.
CSAEGLAELTKNIQYF
TGCAGTGCTGAAGGGCTAGCGGAGTTAACCAAAAACATTCAGTACTTC
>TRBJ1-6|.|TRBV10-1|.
CASIRRGSSYNSPLHF
TGCGCCAGCATCCGCAGGGGCAGCTCCTATAATTCACCCCTCCACTTT
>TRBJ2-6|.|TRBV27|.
CASSFWGSGANVLTF
TGTGCCAGCAGTTTTTGGGGTTCTGGGGCCAACGTCCTGACTTTC
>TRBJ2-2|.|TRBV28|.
CATRLNTGELFF
TGTGCCACGCGGTTGAACACCGGGGAGCTGTTTTTT
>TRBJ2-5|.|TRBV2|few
CASSVGPRVETQYF
TGTGCCAGCAGCGTCGGCCCCAGGGTAGAGACCCAGTACTTC
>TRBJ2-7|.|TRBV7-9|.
CASSSWTARGEQYF
TGTGCCAGCAGCTCCTGGACTGCCAGGGGCGAGCAGTACTTC
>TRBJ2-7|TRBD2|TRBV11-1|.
CASSQWGLAGAPRSYEQYF
TGTGCCAGCAGCCAGTGGGGGCTAGCGGGGGCGCCTCGTTCCTACGAGCAGTACTTC
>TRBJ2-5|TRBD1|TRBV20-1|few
CSAQRGTGGLKETQYF
TGCAGTGCTCAGAGGGGGACAGGGGGATTGAAAGAGACCCAGTACTTC
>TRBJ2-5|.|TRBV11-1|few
CASSLVGSWASIQETQYF
TGTGCCAGCAGCTTAGTGGGCAGTTGGGCCTCCATCCAAGAGACCCAGTACTTC
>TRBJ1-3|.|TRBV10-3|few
CAISDRFSGNTIYF
TGTGCCATCAGTGACAGGTTCTCTGGAAACACCATATATTTT
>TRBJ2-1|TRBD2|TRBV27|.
CASSLKAGPLYNEQFF
TGTGCCAGCAGTTTAAAAGCGGGGCCTCTCTACAATGAGCAGTTCTTC
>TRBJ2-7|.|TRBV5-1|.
CASGHSPTQGSSYEQYF
TGCGCCAGCGGACACAGCCCCACACAGGGCAGCTCCTACGAGCAGTACTTC
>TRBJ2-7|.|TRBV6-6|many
CASKGRRDEQYF
TGTGCCAGCAAGGGCAGGAGGGACGAGCAGTACTTC
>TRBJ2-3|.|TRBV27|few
CASSLWGTGDTQYF
TGTGCCAGCAGTTTATGGGGGACGGGAGATACGCAGTATTTT
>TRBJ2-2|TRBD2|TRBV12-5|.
CASGFSRGAGFTGELFF
TGTGCTAGTGGTTTCTCCCGTGGAGCGGGGTTCACCGGGGAGCTGTTTTTT
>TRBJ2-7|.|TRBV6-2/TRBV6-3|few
CASSYSSSRRAVSYEQYF
TGTGCCAGCAGTTACTCGAGCTCCCGCAGGGCGGTTTCCTACGAGCAGTACTTC
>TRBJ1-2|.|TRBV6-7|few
CASSYSFRHRKGGYTF
TGTGCCAGCAGTTACTCGTTCAGGCATCGAAAGGGGGGCTACACCTTC
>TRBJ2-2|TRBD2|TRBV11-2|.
CASSSGLAGELFF
TGTGCCAGCAGCTCGGGACTAGCCGGGGAGCTGTTTTTT
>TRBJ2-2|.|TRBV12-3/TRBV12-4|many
CASSLAHRPGELFF
TGTGCCAGCAGTTTAGCGCACCGACCCGGGGAGCTGTTTTTT
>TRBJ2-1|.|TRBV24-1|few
CATGGPYNEQFF
TGTGCCACCGGGGGACCGTACAATGAGCAGTTCTTC
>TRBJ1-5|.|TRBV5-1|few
CASSLVQGGQPQHF
TGCGCCAGCAGCTTGGTTCAGGGCGGCCAGCCCCAGCATTTT
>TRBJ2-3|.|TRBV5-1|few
CASSPTRNTQYF
TGCGCCAGCAGCCCCACCAGGAATACGCAGTATTTT